The sequence of this T cell receptor beta chain was determined in a study of blood T cell repertoires in COVID-19. As originally analysed: Amplifying reference gene primers gave estimates of nucleated cell counts. The table came from immunoSEQ multiplex PCR; TCRdb's copy has only in-frame clones and leaves some out. Clone size and V and J calls were adopted from that table, with D and trimming inferred from the DNA. Of about 190,000 clones in the sample, around 84% were seen once. Germline V gene lookup returns CDR1 SGHTA and CDR2 FQGNSA. The trim removed 5 bases at V and 1 base at J, leaving 5 bases unmatched. CDR3 length: 16 residues.

The gene calls are TRBV7-2 and TRBJ2-2; 9 nucleotides agree with TRBD2. This TCR was sampled from a man aged 30 to 45 with active or convalescent COVID-19. Sample: peripheral blood. The CDR3 here is CASSGSGGRNTGELFF. The CDR3 bases are TGTGCCAGCAGCGGTAGCGGGGGTCGGAACACCGGGGAGCTGTTTTTT.